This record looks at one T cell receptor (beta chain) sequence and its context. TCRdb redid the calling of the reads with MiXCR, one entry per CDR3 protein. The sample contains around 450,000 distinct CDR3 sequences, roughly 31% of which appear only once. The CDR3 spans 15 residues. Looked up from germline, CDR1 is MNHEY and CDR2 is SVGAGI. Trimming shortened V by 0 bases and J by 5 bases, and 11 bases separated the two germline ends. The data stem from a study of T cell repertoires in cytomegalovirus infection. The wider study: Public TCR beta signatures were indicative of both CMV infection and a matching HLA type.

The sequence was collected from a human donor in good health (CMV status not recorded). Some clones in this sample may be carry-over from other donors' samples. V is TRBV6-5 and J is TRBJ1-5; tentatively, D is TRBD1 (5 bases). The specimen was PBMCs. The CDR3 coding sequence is TGTGCCAGCAGTTACTCAAGGGACGGAGATCAGCCCCAGCATTTT. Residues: CASSYSRDGDQPQHF.